Shown below are 8 T cell receptor beta chains from a single sample sequenced in a study of shared clonotypes between healthy human individuals. Profiling relied on immunoSEQ multiplex PCR, and the TCRdb table lists in-frame clones only, not all of them. The profile shows about 2,200,000 clones, more than 85% of them singletons. Cells designated naive CD8 were CD45RO-negative and were positively selected for CCR7, with terminally differentiated effector memory CD45RA+ cells excluded. Sequenced input: naive CD8+ T cells from PBMCs. Receptor source: a man aged 18-30 years in good health. Some clones in this sample may be carry-over from other donors' samples.

V usage is TRBV19 and J usage is TRBJ2-7; 13 bases map to TRBD2. The trim removed 6 bases at V and 5 bases at J, leaving 7 bases unmatched. The CDR3 runs to 15 residues. Germline V gene data show CDR1 as LNHDA and CDR2 as SQIVND (reference sequence). The CDR3 DNA follows: TGTGCCAGTAGCGGAACTAGCGGGAGGGCCCACGAGCAGTACTTC. It codes for CASSGTSGRAHEQYF.

Worth noting for this clone: This same CDR3 is encoded by further DNA sequences in the sample. The rearrangement links TRBV9 to TRBJ2-2, with TRBD2 as a possible D gene (5 bases). Germline V lookup: CDR1 SGDLS, CDR2 YYNGEE. The CDR3 extends over 13 amino acids. V lost 0 bases and J 6 bases, leaving 6 bases between the germline ends. The chain's CDR3 is CASSVGRAGELFF. In DNA form, the CDR3 reads TGTGCCAGCAGCGTAGGGCGGGCCGGGGAGCTGTTTTTT.

The J gene is TRBJ2-7, the V gene TRBV21-1; the DNA was not used to check the table's D call, TRBD2. TRBV21-1 is a pseudogene locus. This CDR3 contains 18 residues. CDR3 coding DNA: TGTGCCAGCAGCAAAGTTGAGAGACTAGCGGGAGTCTTGGACGAGCAGTACTTC. Its translation: CASSKVERLAGVLDEQYF.

This sequence joins TRBV18 and TRBJ2-2; 7 bases agree with TRBD2. CDR3 size: 17 residues. The germline gives CDR1 KGHSH, CDR2 LQKENI. The J segment lost 4 bases and the V segment lost 0 bases, leaving 8 bases of the junction unmatched. Here the CDR3 DNA reads TGTGCCAGCTCACCACCCACCGGGAGGAGAGTCACCGGGGAGCTGTTTTTT. It codes for CASSPPTGRRVTGELFF.

This chain uses TRBV5-5 with TRBJ1-1; maybe TRBD1 (5 bases). Between the trimmed V and J ends, which lost 3 bases and 10 bases, there was a span of 13 bases. Germline V lookup: CDR1 SGHKS, CDR2 YYEKEE (reference sequence). The CDR3 contains 12 residues. The CDR3 sequence is CASSWGGLGAFF. The CDR3 nucleotides read TGTGCCAGCAGCTGGGGGGGACTGGGAGCTTTCTTT.

The rearrangement uses TRBV6-6 and TRBJ2-7; TRBD1 might be the D (6 bases). Germline V gives CDR1 MNHNY, CDR2 SVGAGI (reference sequence). The ends were cut back, 6 bases at V and 6 bases at J, with 12 bases in the middle. The CDR3 loop spans 12 amino acids. CDR3: CASSPTGSEQYF. Written as DNA, the CDR3 is TGTGCCAGCAGCCCTACAGGGTCCGAGCAGTACTTC.

This chain joins TRBV18 and TRBJ1-2; D uncertain. V lost 2 bases and J 5 bases, leaving 12 bases between the germline ends. Germline V gene data show CDR1 as KGHSH and CDR2 as LQKENI. The CDR3 contains 14 residues. Here the CDR3 reads CASSPTSLRYGYTF. The CDR3 coding sequence is TGTGCCAGCTCACCAACTTCTCTCCGGTATGGCTACACCTTC.

V and J are TRBV4-1 and TRBJ2-7, with 11 bases lining up with TRBD2. Trimming removed 4 bases from V and 6 bases from J; junction bases left unmatched: 11. The CDR3 has 16 amino acids. The V gene's germline CDR1 is MGHRA and CDR2 YSYEKL. The CDR3 region has the DNA TGCGCCAGCAGCCTCCGGACTAGCGGGCAAACGGGCGAGCAGTACTTC. Protein: CASSLRTSGQTGEQYF.